The 8 T cell receptor beta chains in this list originate from one sample, sequenced in a study of shared clonotypes between healthy human individuals. Sequenced by immunoSEQ multiplex PCR; TCRdb stores in-frame clones only, minus some. The data hold about 2.2 million clones, with roughly 95% observed a single time. CD8 cells classed as naive were CD45RO-negative and positively selected for CCR7, excluding terminally differentiated effector memory CD45RA+ cells. The sample comprised naive CD8+ T cells from PBMCs. These receptors all stem from a young man in good health. Some clones in this sample may be carry-over from other donors' samples.

The rearrangement links TRBV6-5 to TRBJ1-2; D is uncertain. Per the germline V gene, CDR1 is MNHEY and CDR2 is SVGAGI. The CDR3 runs to 14 residues. Trimming took off 0 bases at V and 5 bases at J, with 10 bases between the two ends. As DNA, the CDR3 is TGTGCCAGCAGTTACTCCGGACGGGAATATGGCTACACCTTC. This translates into CASSYSGREYGYTF.

The rearrangement joins TRBV6-6 to TRBJ2-5; D possibly corresponds to TRBD1 (6 bases). The CDR3 has 12 residues. Germline lookup yields CDR1 MNHNY and CDR2 SVGAGI (reference sequence). With 8 bases removed from V and 5 bases from J, the gap between germline ends came to 12 bases. The CDR3 DNA reads as TGTGCCAGCGGATACAGGGAGGAGACCCAGTACTTC. This sequence encodes CASGYREETQYF.

This clone was seen a single time. The rearrangement links TRBV7-3 to TRBJ2-7, with D maybe TRBD1 (6 bases). Between the trimmed V and J ends, which lost 6 bases and 2 bases, there was a span of 17 bases. The V gene's germline CDR1 is SGHTA and CDR2 FQGTGA. This CDR3 is built from 15 residues. The CDR3 loop is CASRSRDNLPYEQYF. The CDR3 DNA follows: TGTGCCAGCAGATCCCGGGACAACCTTCCCTACGAGCAGTACTTC.

CDR3 coding DNA: TGTGCCAGCAGTTTCCAGGGACTAGCGCCACAGGGCACGCAGTATTTT. It encodes CASSFQGLAPQGTQYF. The rearrangement joins TRBV27 to TRBJ2-3; 10 bases are a match to TRBD2. CDR1 and CDR2 from the germline V gene are MNHEY and SMNVEV (reference sequence). Unmatched junction bases numbered 12, after V lost 3 bases and J lost 9 bases. There are 16 residues in the CDR3.

The chain carries TRBV27 and TRBJ2-5; D remains ambiguous. The CDR3 contains 17 residues. The V end was cut by 7 bases, the J end by 5 bases, with 26 bases between. Germline V gene lookup returns CDR1 MNHEY and CDR2 SMNVEV (reference sequence). CDR3 in amino acids: CASTPVKQADPTETQYF. As DNA, the CDR3 is TGTGCCAGCACCCCCGTGAAGCAGGCCGATCCCACTGAGACCCAGTACTTC.

The genes are TRBV29-1 and TRBJ2-3; 9 bases fit TRBD2. The J segment lost 2 bases and the V segment lost 2 bases, leaving 5 bases of the junction unmatched. CDR3 length: 15 residues. In germline, CDR1 is SQVTM, CDR2 ANQGSEA. In DNA, the CDR3 is TGCAGCGTTGAATCTGCTAGCGGGAACACAGATACGCAGTATTTT. This encodes CSVESASGNTDTQYF.

In the case of this clone: The sample contains more than one DNA sequence encoding this CDR3. The chain has TRBV30 and TRBJ1-3, with no clear D. Germline-derived CDR1 and CDR2 are GTSNPN and SVGIG (reference sequence). The CDR3 runs to 13 residues. V lost 4 bases, J lost 2 bases, and 9 bases lay in between. The CDR3 sequence is CAWIGTAGNTIYF. Here the CDR3 DNA reads TGTGCCTGGATCGGTACAGCTGGAAACACCATATATTTT. The full variable domain, in which reference TRBV30 and TRBJ1-3 provide the parts outside the CDR3, is SQTIHQWPATLVQPVGSPLSLECTVEGTSNPNLYWYRQAAGRGLQLLFYSVGIGQISSEVPQNLSASRPQDRQFILSSKKLLLSDSGFYLCAWIGTAGNTIYFGEGSWLTVV.

The V gene is TRBV27, the J gene TRBJ2-7, with 10 bases that match TRBD2. The CDR3 sequence is 14 residues long. Trimming cost V 6 bases and J 5 bases; bases outside gene matches: 7. Germline V gene lookup returns CDR1 MNHEY and CDR2 SMNVEV (reference sequence). The CDR3 sequence is CASSELAGIDEQYF. CDR3 in DNA: TGTGCCAGCAGCGAACTAGCGGGAATCGACGAGCAGTACTTC.